A single sample is the source of the 10 T cell receptor beta chains below, sequenced in a study of T cell repertoires in cytomegalovirus infection. TCRdb re-analysed the reads in MiXCR, keeping a single row per CDR3 protein. The data show 830,000 or so distinct CDR3 sequences, 30% to 35% seen once. These TCRs are of unknown antigen specificity. Sample: cultured CD8+ T cells from PBMCs, taken from culture after CMV antigen stimulation. These TCRs come from a human donor in good health (CMV status not recorded). Some clones in this sample may be carry-over from other donors' samples.

This clonotype was observed a few times. This chain links TRBV28 with TRBJ2-7; tentatively, D is TRBD1 (6 bases). Trimming pared 3 bases from V and 3 bases from J, leaving 12 bases between. The V gene's germline CDR1 is MDHEN and CDR2 SYDVKM. This CDR3 comprises 14 residues. CDR3 protein: CASSFAQGNYEQYV. Here the CDR3 DNA reads TGTGCCAGCAGTTTTGCACAGGGAAACTACGAGCAGTACGTC.

This clonotype showed up many times. This sequence joins TRBV7-6 and TRBJ2-1; 8 nucleotides agree with TRBD1. The CDR3 is made up of 12 amino acids. V was clipped by 5 bases and J by 12 bases; unmatched bases: 6. CDR1 and CDR2 from the germline V gene are SGHVS and FNYEAQ. As DNA, the CDR3 is TGTGCCAGCAGCCCCGACAGGGGTCGGCAGTTCTTC. Residues: CASSPDRGRQFF.

This clonotype came up many times. J is TRBJ1-6 and V is TRBV7-2; D is possibly TRBD1 (5 bases). V dropped 0 bases and J dropped 7 bases, with 10 bases sitting between them. CDR3 size: 15 residues. CDR1 and CDR2 (germline): SGHTA, FQGNSA. The CDR3 bases are TGTGCCAGCAGCTTAGCGGGCCAGGGAAATTCACCCCTCCACTTT. It codes for CASSLAGQGNSPLHF.

V gene TRBV5-4 combines with J gene TRBJ1-1; the D is unclear. CDR3 size: 13 residues. Trimming pared 0 bases from V and 6 bases from J, leaving 9 bases between. The germline V gene has CDR1 SGHNT and CDR2 YYREEE (reference sequence). The CDR3 DNA reads as TGTGCCAGCAGCTTGGGTAATTGGGCTGAAGCTTTCTTT. It yields the protein CASSLGNWAEAFF. The full variable domain, rest sourced from reference TRBV5-4 and TRBJ1-1, is ETGVTQSPTHLIKTRGQQVTLRCSSQSGHNTVSWYQQALGQGPQFIFQYYREEENGRGNFPPRFSGLQFPNYSSELNVNALELDDSALYLCASSLGNWAEAFFGQGTRLTVV.

The DNA for the CDR3 is TGTGCCAGCATCCCCAACATCCGCAGGGGTAATGAAAAACTGTTTTTT. Translating gives CASIPNIRRGNEKLFF. The genes are TRBV7-9 and TRBJ1-4; a possible D gene is TRBD1 (6 bases). Deletions cut 7 bases from V and 4 bases from J, with 19 bases between. Germline V gene lookup returns CDR1 SEHNR and CDR2 FQNEAQ (reference sequence). The CDR3 covers 16 residues.

The gene calls are TRBV6-6 and TRBJ2-7; 9 nucleotides agree with TRBD1. The trim removed 3 bases at V and 5 bases at J, leaving 14 bases unmatched. The CDR3 length is 17 residues. The germline V gene has CDR1 MNHNY and CDR2 SVGAGI (reference sequence). The DNA of the CDR3 is TGTGCCAGCAGTTATTCCGGGACAGGGAAGGAAGGACACGAGCAGTACGTC. Encoded protein: CASSYSGTGKEGHEQYV.

The chain uses TRBV6-8 and TRBJ2-2; the D call may be TRBD1 or TRBD2 (5 bases each). Per the germline V gene, CDR1 is MNHGY and CDR2 is SAAAGT. V shed 2 bases and J shed 5 bases, with 18 bases lying between them. The CDR3 is made up of 17 amino acids. The CDR3 reads CASSYAPPQEDTGELFF. DNA of the CDR3: TGTGCCAGCAGTTACGCCCCCCCACAGGAGGATACCGGGGAGCTGTTTTTT.

This clonotype showed up many times. This chain connects TRBV7-2 to TRBJ2-3; TRBD1 agrees at 7 bases. V shed 3 bases, J shed 2 bases, and the junction held 8 bases outside the gene matches. The CDR3 runs to 16 residues. The germline gives CDR1 SGHTA, CDR2 FQGNSA. As DNA, the CDR3 is TGTGCCAGCAGCTTGAACAGGGGTCCCTACACAGATACGCAGTATTTT. Its protein is CASSLNRGPYTDTQYF. Full variable domain (outside the CDR3, taken from reference TRBV7-2 and TRBJ2-3): GAGVSQSPSNKVTEKGKDVELRCDPISGHTALYWYRQSLGQGLEFLIYFQGNSAPDKSGLPSDRFSAERTGGSVSTLTIQRTQQEDSAVYLCASSLNRGPYTDTQYFGPGTRLTVL.

This clonotype was seen many times. The V and J genes are TRBV6-1 and TRBJ2-7; D uncertain. The V gene lost 4 bases and the J gene lost 0 bases, with 10 bases spanning the gap. The germline V gene has CDR1 MNHNS and CDR2 SASEGT. The CDR3 covers 14 residues. The CDR3 DNA is TGTGCCAGCAGTGTGTCAGAAAGCTCCTACGAGCAGTACTTC. It encodes CASSVSESSYEQYF.

The table lists this clonotype with many counts. The rearrangement uses TRBV7-6 and TRBJ1-1; maybe TRBD1 (5 bases). The CDR3 has 17 amino acids. The germline CDR1 and CDR2 sequences are SGHVS and FNYEAQ. Trimming shortened V by 3 bases and J by 5 bases, and 22 bases separated the two germline ends. CDR3 nucleotide sequence: TGTGCCAGCAGCTTTAATATCCAGGGACCCCAGGGAACTGAAGCTTTCTTT. It encodes CASSFNIQGPQGTEAFF.